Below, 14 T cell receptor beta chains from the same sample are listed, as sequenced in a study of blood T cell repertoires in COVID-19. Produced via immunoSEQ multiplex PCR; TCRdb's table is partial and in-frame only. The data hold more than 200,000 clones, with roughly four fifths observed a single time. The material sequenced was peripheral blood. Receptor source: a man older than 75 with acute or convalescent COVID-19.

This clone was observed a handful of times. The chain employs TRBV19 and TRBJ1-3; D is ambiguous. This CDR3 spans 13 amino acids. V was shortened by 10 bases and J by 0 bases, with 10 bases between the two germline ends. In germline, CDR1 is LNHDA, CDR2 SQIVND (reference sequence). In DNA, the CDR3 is TGTGCCACCTCAGCGGACTCTGGAAACACCATATATTTT. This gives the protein CATSADSGNTIYF.

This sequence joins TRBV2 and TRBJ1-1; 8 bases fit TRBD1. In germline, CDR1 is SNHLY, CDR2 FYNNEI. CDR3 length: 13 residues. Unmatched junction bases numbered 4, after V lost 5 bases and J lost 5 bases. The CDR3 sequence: CASSRTGLTEAFF. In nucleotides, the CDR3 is TGTGCCAGCAGTCGGACAGGGTTAACTGAAGCTTTCTTT.

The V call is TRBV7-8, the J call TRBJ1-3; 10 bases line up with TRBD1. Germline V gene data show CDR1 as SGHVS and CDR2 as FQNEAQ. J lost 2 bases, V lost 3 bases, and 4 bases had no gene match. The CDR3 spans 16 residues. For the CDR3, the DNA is TGTGCCAGCAGCTTCGACAGGGGGCCCCCTGGAAACACCATATATTTT. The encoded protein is CASSFDRGPPGNTIYF. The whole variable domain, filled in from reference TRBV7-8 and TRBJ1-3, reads GAGVSQSPRYKVAKRGQDVALRCDPISGHVSLFWYQQALGQGPEFLTYFQNEAQLDKSGLPSDRFFAERPEGSVSTLKIQRTQQEDSAVYLCASSFDRGPPGNTIYFGEGSWLTVV.

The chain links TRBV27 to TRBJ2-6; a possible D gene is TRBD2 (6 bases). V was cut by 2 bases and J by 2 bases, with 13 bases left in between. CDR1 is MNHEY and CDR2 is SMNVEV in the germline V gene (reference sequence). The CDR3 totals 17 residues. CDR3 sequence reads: CASSLRGRNAGANVLTF. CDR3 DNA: TGTGCCAGCAGTTTACGAGGGAGGAACGCTGGGGCCAACGTCCTGACTTTC.

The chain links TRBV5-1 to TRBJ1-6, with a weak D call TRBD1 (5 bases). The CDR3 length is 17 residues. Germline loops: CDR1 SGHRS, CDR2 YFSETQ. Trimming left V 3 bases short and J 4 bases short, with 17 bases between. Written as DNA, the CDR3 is TGCGCCAGCAGCTGGACGCCGCAGGGCTCGTATAATTCACCCCTCCACTTT. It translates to CASSWTPQGSYNSPLHF.

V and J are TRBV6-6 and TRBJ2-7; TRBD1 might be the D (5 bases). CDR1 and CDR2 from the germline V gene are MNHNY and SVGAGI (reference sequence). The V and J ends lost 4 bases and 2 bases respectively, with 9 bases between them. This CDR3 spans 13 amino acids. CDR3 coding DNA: TGTGCCAGCAGTTCCACAGGAGCCTACGAGCAGTACTTC. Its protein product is CASSSTGAYEQYF.

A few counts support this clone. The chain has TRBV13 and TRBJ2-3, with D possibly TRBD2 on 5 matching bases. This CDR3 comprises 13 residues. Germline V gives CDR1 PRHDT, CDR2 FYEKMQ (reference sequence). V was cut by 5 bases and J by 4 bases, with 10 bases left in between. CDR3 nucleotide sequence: TGTGCCAGCAGCCCAACTAGTTCAGATACGCAGTATTTT. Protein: CASSPTSSDTQYF.

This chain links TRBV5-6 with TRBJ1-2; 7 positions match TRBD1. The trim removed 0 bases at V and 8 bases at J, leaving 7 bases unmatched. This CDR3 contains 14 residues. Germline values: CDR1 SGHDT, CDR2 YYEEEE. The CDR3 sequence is CASSLGGGSGGYTF. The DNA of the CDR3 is TGTGCCAGCAGCTTGGGAGGGGGCTCTGGCGGCTACACCTTC.

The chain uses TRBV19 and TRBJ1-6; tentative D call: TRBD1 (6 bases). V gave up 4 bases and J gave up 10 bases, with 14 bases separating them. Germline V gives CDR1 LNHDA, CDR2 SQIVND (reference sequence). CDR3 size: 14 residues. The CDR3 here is CASSTGAPGSPLHF. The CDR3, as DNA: TGTGCCAGTAGTACAGGGGCACCTGGGTCACCCCTCCACTTT.

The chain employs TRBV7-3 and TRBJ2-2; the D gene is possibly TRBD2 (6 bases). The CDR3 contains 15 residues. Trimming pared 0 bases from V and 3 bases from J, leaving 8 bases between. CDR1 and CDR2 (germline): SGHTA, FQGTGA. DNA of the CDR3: TGTGCCAGCAGCTTAACAGGAGGGGACACCGGGGAGCTGTTTTTT. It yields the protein CASSLTGGDTGELFF.

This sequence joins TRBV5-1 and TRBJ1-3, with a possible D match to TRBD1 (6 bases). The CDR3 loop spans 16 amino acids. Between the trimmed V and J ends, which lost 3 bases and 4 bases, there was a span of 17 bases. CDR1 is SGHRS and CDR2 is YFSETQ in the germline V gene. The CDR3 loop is CASSSQGGARGNTIYF. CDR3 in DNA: TGCGCCAGCAGCTCCCAAGGGGGGGCTAGAGGAAACACCATATATTTT. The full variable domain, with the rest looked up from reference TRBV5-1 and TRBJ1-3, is KAGVTQTPRYLIKTRGQQVTLSCSPISGHRSVSWYQQTPGQGLQFLFEYFSETQRNKGNFPGRFSGRQFSNSRSEMNVSTLELGDSALYLCASSSQGGARGNTIYFGEGSWLTVV.

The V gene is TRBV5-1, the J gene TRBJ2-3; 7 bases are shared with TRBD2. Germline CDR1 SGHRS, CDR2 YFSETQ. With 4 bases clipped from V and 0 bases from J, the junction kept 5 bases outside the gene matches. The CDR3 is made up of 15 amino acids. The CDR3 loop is CASSPQAGSTDTQYF. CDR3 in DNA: TGCGCCAGCAGCCCCCAAGCGGGGAGCACAGATACGCAGTATTTT.

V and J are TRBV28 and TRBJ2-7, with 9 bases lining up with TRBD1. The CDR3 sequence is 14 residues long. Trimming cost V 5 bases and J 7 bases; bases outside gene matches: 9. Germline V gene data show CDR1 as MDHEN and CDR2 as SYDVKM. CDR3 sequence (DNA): TGTGCCAGCAGTATGAGGACAGGGGCAAGAGAGCAGTACTTC. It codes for CASSMRTGAREQYF.

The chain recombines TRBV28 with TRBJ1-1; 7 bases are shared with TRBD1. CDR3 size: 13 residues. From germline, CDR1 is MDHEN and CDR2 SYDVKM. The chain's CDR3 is CALWDRMNTEAFF. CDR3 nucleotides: TGTGCACTTTGGGACAGAATGAACACTGAAGCTTTCTTT.